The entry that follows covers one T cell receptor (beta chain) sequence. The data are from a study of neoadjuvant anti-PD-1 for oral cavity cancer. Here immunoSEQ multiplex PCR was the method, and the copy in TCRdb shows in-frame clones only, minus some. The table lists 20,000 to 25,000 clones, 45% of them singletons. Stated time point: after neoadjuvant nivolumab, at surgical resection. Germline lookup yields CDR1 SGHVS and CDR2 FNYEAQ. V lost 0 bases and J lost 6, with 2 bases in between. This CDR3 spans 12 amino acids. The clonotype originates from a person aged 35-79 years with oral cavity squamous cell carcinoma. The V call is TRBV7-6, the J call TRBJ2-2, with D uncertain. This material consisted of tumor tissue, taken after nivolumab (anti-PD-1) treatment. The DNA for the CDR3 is TGTGCCAGCAGCTTAGCGGCCGGGGAGCTGTTTTTT. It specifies CASSLAAGELFF.